This T cell receptor (beta chain) was obtained from a study of T cell responses to AZD1222 COVID-19 vaccine listed by TCRdb under 2021. About the full investigation: A total of 230 to 250 trial participants underwent TCR sequencing, of whom 200 to 220 received two doses of AZD1222 and some 26 received two doses of the MenACWY control vaccine. Enrollment into the trials was organized by age into subgroups of 18-55, 56-69 and 70-plus years, and those subgroups contained about 150, 27 and 61 TCR-sequenced participants, respectively.

V is reduced by 0 bases and J by 8 bases, leaving a spacing of 14 bases between them. CDR1 and CDR2 (SGHRS, YFSETQ) derive from the germline V gene. Reading from cysteine to phenylalanine, the CDR3 counts 15 amino acids. Only CDR3 DNA is held: 45 bases, read in frame from base 1. This clone has only one observation. Its antigen specificity is not known. No base quality information exists; no much larger clone differs at one position. Study-level results and caveats: Nearly half of unique spike-specific TCRs reportedly recognized epitopes outside regions mutated in the B.1.351 and B.1.1.7 variants. Conclusions about previously exposed vaccinees are limited, since just 6 or 7 AZD1222 recipients were seropositive for SARS-CoV-2 at baseline. The 56-69-year group was small, and its depth increase did not reach significance, likely because of low power. The whole spike protein was spanned by vaccine-associated CD4 TCRs, and dominant responses were seen in regions 160-218 and 743-854. Because no samples from the day 14 peak response were available, repertoires could be characterized only after the peak T cell response. A significant rise in spike-specific TCR breadth and depth was observed after two AZD1222 doses relative to day 0 and relative to MenACWY recipients. Most participants were white British and females outnumbered males, and the authors suggested that clonal diversity may have been underestimated.

The CDR3 regions of human TCRbeta chains were analyzed by immunosequencing. As for the authors' bioinformatics: TCRs in the repertoires were compared against a reference library of SARS-CoV-2-specific TCRs that had been generated with the MIRA antigen-specificity platform. Breadth meant the fraction of unique TCRs that were SARS-CoV-2-associated, whereas depth meant the fraction of total T cells that were SARS-CoV-2-associated. Using the MIRA data, every spike-specific TCR was mapped to the spike region that the TCR reacted to and assigned to either a CD4 or a CD8 class. Log10-transformed breadth and depth values were compared by one-way ANOVA with Sidak's multiple comparisons tests. TCRdb obtained this table from immuneACCESS and retained in-frame rearrangements with V and J assigned. These tables miss some clones; where compared with another copy, unresolved V genes account for less than half of the shortfall, and the remainder is unexplained. Clonal size and the V and J genes are those of that table, whereas D and trimming came from the DNA. The sample includes 150,000 to 180,000 clones, with 90% observed a single time. The ten largest clonotypes hold over 1.2% of the sample.

The time point label, read with the paper, signifies: about 28 days (+/-7) after the second vaccine dose. AZD1222 recipients given second doses at about 4 weeks or at about 12 weeks were pooled, since spike-specific TCR depth and breadth were not found to differ between the two schedules. The vaccinee samples were drawn from two UK trials, COV001 and COV002, one of which was a single-blind randomized controlled phase 2/3 trial testing AZD1222 (ChAdOx1 nCoV-19) in healthy adults. Trial participant PBMC samples were collected at day 0 and day 28 after the second dose for TCRbeta chain sequencing. The specimen comprised peripheral blood, sampled 28 days after the second AZD1222 dose. The sequence was obtained from an adult who received the AZD1222 COVID-19 vaccine. The rearrangement joined TRBV5-1 to TRBJ1-4; the best D guess is TRBD1, with 6 bases matching. Here the CDR3 is given as CASSLGDMRREKLFF. The bases are TGCGCCAGCAGCTTGGGGGACATGAGGCGCGAAAAACTGTTTTTT.